This T cell receptor (beta chain) was sequenced in a study of blood T cell repertoires in COVID-19. The length of the CDR3 is 14 residues. Trimming cost V 3 bases and J 8 bases; bases outside gene matches: 6. CDR1 and CDR2 from the germline V gene are SGHNT and YENEEA. The table came from immunoSEQ multiplex PCR; TCRdb's copy has only in-frame clones and leaves some out. The table has some 160,000 clones, around four fifths seen once. This TCR came from a woman aged 80 or older with COVID-19, enrolled during active disease. Sequenced sample: peripheral blood. The chain combines TRBV11-3 with TRBJ2-1, with 8 bases fitting TRBD1. The CDR3: CASSFNRGFDEQFF. For the CDR3, the DNA is TGTGCCAGCAGCTTTAACAGGGGGTTCGATGAGCAGTTCTTC. The complete variable domain, with remaining parts taken from reference TRBV11-3 and TRBJ2-1, reads EAGVVQSPRYKIIEKKQPVAFWCNPISGHNTLYWYLQNLGQGPELLIRYENEEAVDDSQLPKDRFSAERLKGVDSTLKIQPAELGDSAVYLCASSFNRGFDEQFFGPGTRLTVL.